Following are 20 T cell receptor beta chains from one sample sequenced in a study of response to subunit inactivated influenza vaccine. One entry per CDR3 protein results from TCRdb running MiXCR on the RT-PCR reads. The sample records roughly 700,000 distinct CDR3 sequences, approximately 14% being singletons. The sample in question was PBMCs from blood, obtained approximately 13 days after vaccination. The receptors derive from a man aged 50 to 59 who received an inactivated influenza vaccine.

The CDR3 protein is CATSDTSGSSYNEQFF. DNA for the CDR3: TGTGCCACCAGTGATACCAGCGGGAGCTCCTACAATGAGCAGTTCTTC. The chain links TRBV24-1 to TRBJ2-1, with 8 bases identical to TRBD2. Germline trimming cut 3 bases from V and 0 bases from J; bases unmatched to any gene: 3. This CDR3 has 16 residues. CDR1 and CDR2 (germline): KGHDR, SFDVKD.

This clonotype was counted a few times. V usage is TRBV12-3 or TRBV12-4 and J usage is TRBJ1-5; TRBD1 is a possible D gene (5 bases). The ends were cut back, 3 bases at V and 11 bases at J, with 14 bases in the middle. The CDR3 spans 13 residues. CDR3 protein: CASSLRREGSQHF. For the CDR3, the DNA is TGTGCCAGCAGTTTGAGGAGGGAGGGGTCCCAGCATTTT.

There are many counts of this clonotype. V usage is TRBV12-3 or TRBV12-4 and J usage is TRBJ2-2, with 8 positions matching TRBD1. The length of the CDR3 is 17 residues. Losses at the gene ends were 1 base for V and 4 bases for J; bases not matched to a gene: 8. The CDR3 reads CASSLGVRQGSTGELFF. CDR3 sequence (DNA): TGTGCCAGCAGTTTAGGGGTTCGACAGGGGTCCACCGGGGAGCTGTTTTTT.

This clonotype was seen more than once but under ten times. This chain joins TRBV30 and TRBJ1-1; TRBD1 aligns across 9 bases. The CDR3 is 16 amino acids. Germline loops: CDR1 GTSNPN, CDR2 SVGIG (reference sequence). J was trimmed by 1 base and V by 2 bases; bases with no gene match: 8. The DNA of the CDR3 is TGTGCCTGGAGTAGGGGGGACAGGGTTACGAACACTGAAGCTTTCTTT. This codes for CAWSRGDRVTNTEAFF.

This clonotype appeared a few times. The genes are TRBV4-3 and TRBJ1-6; D is unclear. Trimming left V 4 bases short and J 5 bases short, with 15 bases between. The germline V gene has CDR1 LGHNA and CDR2 YSLEER. The CDR3 is 16 residues long. This chain's CDR3 is CASSLSYASNNSPLHF. The CDR3 coding sequence is TGCGCCAGCAGCCTTTCTTACGCCAGCAATAATTCACCCCTCCACTTT.

This clonotype was detected only a few times. The gene calls are TRBV3-1 and TRBJ2-1; a possible D gene is TRBD2 (7 bases). Germline V gene lookup returns CDR1 LGHDT and CDR2 YNNKEL (reference sequence). Trimming stripped 4 bases from V and 7 bases from J, with 17 bases between. This CDR3 contains 15 residues. The CDR3 spells CASSRGGAIPNEQFF. In DNA form, the CDR3 reads TGTGCCAGCAGCCGTGGGGGGGCCATCCCAAATGAGCAGTTCTTC.

This clonotype was counted a few times. The V and J genes are TRBV23-1 and TRBJ2-5; D perhaps matches TRBD1 (5 bases). TRBV23-1 is an ORF, and what it does is uncertain. V shed 9 bases and J shed 1 base, with 15 bases lying between them. The CDR3 length is 14 residues. The DNA for the CDR3 is TGCGCCAGGCGACAGAAAGTTTCCCAAGAGACCCAGTACTTC. Its translation: CARRQKVSQETQYF.

The chain couples TRBV5-6 to TRBJ2-4; TRBD1 might be the D (6 bases). The germline V gene encodes CDR1 SGHDT and CDR2 YYEEEE. Trimming pared 2 bases from V and 6 bases from J, leaving 12 bases between. The CDR3 consists of 14 residues. The CDR3: CASSLQQGRNIQYF. DNA for the CDR3: TGTGCCAGCAGCTTACAACAGGGCAGAAACATTCAGTACTTC.

This clonotype was observed a handful of times. CDR3 residues: CASSSDSWYSYEQYF. CDR3 bases: TGTGCCAGCAGCAGCGACAGCTGGTACTCCTACGAGCAGTACTTC. The chain is built from TRBV5-6 and TRBJ2-7, with a possible D match to TRBD1 (5 bases). Germline V gene sequence: CDR1 SGHDT, CDR2 YYEEEE. The germline V and J ends were trimmed by 4 bases and 0 bases, with 14 bases remaining between them. CDR3 size: 15 residues.

The V gene is TRBV4-2, the J gene TRBJ2-3; TRBD2 agrees at 14 bases. CDR3 size: 20 residues. V shed 1 base, J shed 0 bases, and the junction held 9 bases outside the gene matches. Germline V gene lookup returns CDR1 LGHNA and CDR2 YNFKEQ. CDR3 region: CASSQGPGLAGDTSTDTQYF. The CDR3 DNA reads as TGTGCCAGCAGCCAAGGGCCGGGACTAGCGGGGGATACAAGCACAGATACGCAGTATTTT.

This clonotype was counted only a few times. This chain links TRBV28 with TRBJ1-3; 7 nucleotides align to TRBD1. This CDR3 is 15 amino acids long. After removal of 3 bases from V and 1 base from J, the junction contained 3 bases not matched to a gene. CDR1 and CDR2 (germline): MDHEN, SYDVKM. In DNA, the CDR3 is TGTGCCAGCAGTTTGATGACAGGGTCTGGAAACACCATATATTTT. Translated: CASSLMTGSGNTIYF. The full variable domain, with the rest looked up from reference TRBV28 and TRBJ1-3, is DVKVTQSSRYLVKRTGEKVFLECVQDMDHENMFWYRQDPGLGLRLIYFSYDVKMKEKGDIPEGYSVSREKKERFSLILESASTNQTSMYLCASSLMTGSGNTIYFGEGSWLTVV.

The rearrangement uses TRBV20-1 and TRBJ1-1; 9 bases match TRBD1. V gave up 5 bases and J gave up 4 bases; unmatched junction bases: 8. CDR1 is DFQATT, CDR2 SNEGSKA, per germline (reference sequence). This CDR3 has 14 amino acids. The CDR3 sequence is CSASRTGVGTEAFF. In DNA, the CDR3 is TGCAGTGCTTCCCGGACAGGGGTAGGCACTGAAGCTTTCTTT.

This chain links TRBV6-5 with TRBJ2-3, with D tentatively TRBD1 (5 bases). Germline values: CDR1 MNHEY, CDR2 SVGAGI. The V end was cut by 1 base, the J end by 2 bases, with 10 bases between. This CDR3 region has 15 residues. The DNA of the CDR3 is TGTGCCAGCAGTTACTTCGGCAGGGACACAGATACGCAGTATTTT. Translated: CASSYFGRDTDTQYF.

The V gene is TRBV20-1, the J gene TRBJ2-1; TRBD2 matches 8 bases. The J segment lost 7 bases and the V segment lost 1 base, leaving 9 bases of the junction unmatched. Germline V gene data show CDR1 as DFQATT and CDR2 as SNEGSKA (reference sequence). CDR3 length equals 15 residues. The CDR3 loop reads CSARGGREGPNEQFF. The CDR3 nucleotides are TGCAGTGCTAGAGGGGGACGGGAGGGCCCTAATGAGCAGTTCTTC.

This clonotype was detected a few times. This chain uses TRBV6-2 or TRBV6-3 with TRBJ2-3; D not resolved. Germline V gives CDR1 MNHEY, CDR2 SVGEGT. The CDR3 totals 14 residues. Between the trimmed V and J ends, which lost 2 bases and 3 bases, there was a span of 9 bases. The CDR3 coding sequence is TGTGCCAGCAGTTACAGGGATGTTACAGATACGCAGTATTTT. Translating it yields CASSYRDVTDTQYF.

This clonotype was recorded many times. The V call is TRBV7-9, the J call TRBJ2-7, with D tentatively TRBD1 or TRBD2 (5 bases each). Germline V gives CDR1 SEHNR, CDR2 FQNEAQ (reference sequence). The CDR3 sequence is 14 residues long. V lost 5 bases and J lost 0, with 11 bases in between. The CDR3 DNA reads TGTGCCAGCAGCCGGGACCGAGGCTCCTACGAGCAGTACTTC. This encodes CASSRDRGSYEQYF.

This clonotype was found a few times. The chain couples TRBV3-1 to TRBJ2-7; D is unclear. This CDR3 has 14 amino acids. Germline CDR1 LGHDT, CDR2 YNNKEL (reference sequence). The germline V and J ends were trimmed by 0 bases and 4 bases, with 10 bases remaining between them. CDR3 amino acids: CASSQDTQSYEQYF. The CDR3 DNA is TGTGCCAGCAGCCAAGACACGCAGTCATACGAGCAGTACTTC.

V usage is TRBV20-1 and J usage is TRBJ1-2; 9 bases line up with TRBD1. This CDR3 spans 13 amino acids. Losses at the gene ends were 2 bases for V and 6 bases for J; bases not matched to a gene: 4. Germline CDR1 and CDR2: DFQATT and SNEGSKA (reference sequence). The CDR3 is CSARPGQGNGYTF. The CDR3, as DNA: TGCAGTGCTAGACCGGGACAGGGAAATGGCTACACCTTC.

This clonotype was observed at least ten times. The V gene is TRBV7-9, the J gene TRBJ2-7; tentative D call: TRBD1 (6 bases). The CDR3 spans 13 residues. In germline, CDR1 is SEHNR, CDR2 FQNEAQ (reference sequence). V lost 5 bases, J lost 3 bases, and 11 bases lay in between. CDR3 sequence: CASSPGHDYEQYF. CDR3 sequence (DNA): TGTGCCAGCAGCCCGGGACACGACTACGAGCAGTACTTC.

The gene calls are TRBV20-1 and TRBJ2-1; D call uncertain. CDR3 length equals 17 residues. The germline V gene has CDR1 DFQATT and CDR2 SNEGSKA (reference sequence). The ends were cut back, 6 bases at V and 2 bases at J, with 23 bases in the middle. The CDR3 region has the DNA TGCAGTGCCACTCTGACGTCAGCTTTCCACACCTACAATGAGCAGTTCTTC. Amino acids: CSATLTSAFHTYNEQFF.